This T cell receptor (beta chain) was retrieved from a study of T cell repertoires in cytomegalovirus infection. The study, taken as a whole, reports: The cumulative frequency of public TCR beta families distinguished individuals who carried CMV together with the relevant HLA.

TCRdb re-analysed the reads in MiXCR, keeping a single row per CDR3 protein. Of fewer than 650,000 distinct CDR3 sequences listed, about 40% are singletons. This clonotype was found a few times. The antigen is unknown. Germline CDR1 and CDR2: SGHNT and YENEEA. V lost 5 bases, J lost 6 bases, and 4 bases stayed unmatched. This CDR3 has 15 residues. The sequence derives from a human donor in good health (CMV status not recorded). Some clones in this sample may be carry-over from other donors' samples. This chain joins TRBV11-3 and TRBJ2-2; 12 bases align to TRBD2. The material sequenced was cultured PBMCs, taken from culture after CMV antigen stimulation. CDR3 protein: CASSETSGSSGELFF. CDR3 sequence (DNA): TGTGCCAGCAGCGAGACTAGCGGGAGTTCCGGGGAGCTGTTTTTT.